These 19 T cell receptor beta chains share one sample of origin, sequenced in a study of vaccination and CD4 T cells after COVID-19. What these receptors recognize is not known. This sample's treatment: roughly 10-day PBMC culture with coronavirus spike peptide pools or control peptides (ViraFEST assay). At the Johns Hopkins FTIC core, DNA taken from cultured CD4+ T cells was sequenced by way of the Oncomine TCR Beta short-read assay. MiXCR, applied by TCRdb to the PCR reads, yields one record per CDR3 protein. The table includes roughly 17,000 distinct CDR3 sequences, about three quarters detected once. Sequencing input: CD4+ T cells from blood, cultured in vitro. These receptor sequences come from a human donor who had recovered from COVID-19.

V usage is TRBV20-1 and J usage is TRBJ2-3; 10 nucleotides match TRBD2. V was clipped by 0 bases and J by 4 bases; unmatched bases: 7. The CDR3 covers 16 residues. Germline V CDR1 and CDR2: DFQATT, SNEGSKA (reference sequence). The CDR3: CSARDWASGSPDTQYF. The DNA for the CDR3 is TGCAGTGCTAGAGATTGGGCTAGCGGGAGCCCAGATACGCAGTATTTT.

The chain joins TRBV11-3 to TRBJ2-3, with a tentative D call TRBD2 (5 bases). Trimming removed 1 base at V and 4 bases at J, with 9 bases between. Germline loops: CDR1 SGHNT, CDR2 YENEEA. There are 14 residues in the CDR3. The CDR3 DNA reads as TGTGCCAGCAGCTTAGGGCCCGGGGCAGATACGCAGTATTTT. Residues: CASSLGPGADTQYF.

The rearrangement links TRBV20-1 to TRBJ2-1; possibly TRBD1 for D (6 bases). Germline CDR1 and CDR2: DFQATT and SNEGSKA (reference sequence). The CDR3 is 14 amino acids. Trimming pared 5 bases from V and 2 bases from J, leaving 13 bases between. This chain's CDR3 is CSAGLPGAYNEQFF. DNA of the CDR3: TGCAGTGCTGGACTCCCAGGGGCCTACAATGAGCAGTTCTTC.

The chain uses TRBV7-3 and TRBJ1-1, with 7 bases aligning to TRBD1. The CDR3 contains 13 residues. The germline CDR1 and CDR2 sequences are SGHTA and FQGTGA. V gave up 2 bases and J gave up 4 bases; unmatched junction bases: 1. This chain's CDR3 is CASSLGTATEAFF. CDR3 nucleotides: TGTGCCAGCAGCTTAGGGACAGCCACTGAAGCTTTCTTT.

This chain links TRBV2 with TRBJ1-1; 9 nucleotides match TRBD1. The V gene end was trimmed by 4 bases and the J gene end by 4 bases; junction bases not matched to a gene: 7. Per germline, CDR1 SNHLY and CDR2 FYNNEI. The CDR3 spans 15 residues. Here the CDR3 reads CASSARTGEGTEAFF. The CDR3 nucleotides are TGTGCCAGCAGTGCTCGGACAGGGGAGGGCACTGAAGCTTTCTTT.

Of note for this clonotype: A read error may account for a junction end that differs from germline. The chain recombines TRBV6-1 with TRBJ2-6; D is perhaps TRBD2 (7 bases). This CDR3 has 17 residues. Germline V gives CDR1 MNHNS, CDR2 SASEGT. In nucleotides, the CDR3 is TGTGCCATCAGTGAGTCGGGCGGGGGCACTGGGGCCAACGTCCTGACTTTC. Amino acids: CAISESGGGTGANVLTF.

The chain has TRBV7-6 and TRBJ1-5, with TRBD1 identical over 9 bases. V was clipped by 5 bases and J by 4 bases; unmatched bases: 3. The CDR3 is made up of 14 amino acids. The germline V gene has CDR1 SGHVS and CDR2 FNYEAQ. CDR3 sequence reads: CASSRGTGNQPQHF. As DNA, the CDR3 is TGTGCCAGCAGCCGGGGGACAGGGAATCAGCCCCAGCATTTT. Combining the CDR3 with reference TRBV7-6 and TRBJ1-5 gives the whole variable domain GAGVSQSPRYKVTKRGQDVALRCDPISGHVSLYWYRQALGQGPEFLTYFNYEAQQDKSGLPNDRFSAERPEGSISTLTIQRTEQRDSAMYRCASSRGTGNQPQHFGDGTRLSIL.

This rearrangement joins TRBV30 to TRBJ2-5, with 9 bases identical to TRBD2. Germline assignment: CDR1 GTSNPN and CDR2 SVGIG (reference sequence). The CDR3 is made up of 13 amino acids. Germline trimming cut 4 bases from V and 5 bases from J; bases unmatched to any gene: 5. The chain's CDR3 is CAWNLAGAETQYF. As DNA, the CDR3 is TGTGCCTGGAACTTAGCGGGAGCGGAGACCCAGTACTTC.

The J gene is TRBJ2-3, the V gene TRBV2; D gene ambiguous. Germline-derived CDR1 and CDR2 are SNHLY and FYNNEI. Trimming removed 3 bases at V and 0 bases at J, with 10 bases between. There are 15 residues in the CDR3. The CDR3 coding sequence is TGTGCCAGCAGTGAGTTCGGGCTAAGCACAGATACGCAGTATTTT. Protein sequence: CASSEFGLSTDTQYF.

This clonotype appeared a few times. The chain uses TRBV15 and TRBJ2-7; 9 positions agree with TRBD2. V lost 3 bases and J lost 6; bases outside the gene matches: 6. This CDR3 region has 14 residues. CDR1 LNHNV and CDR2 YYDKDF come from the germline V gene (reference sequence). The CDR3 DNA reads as TGTGCCACCAGCAGGGGATTAGCGGGAGCCGAGCAGTACTTC. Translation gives CATSRGLAGAEQYF.

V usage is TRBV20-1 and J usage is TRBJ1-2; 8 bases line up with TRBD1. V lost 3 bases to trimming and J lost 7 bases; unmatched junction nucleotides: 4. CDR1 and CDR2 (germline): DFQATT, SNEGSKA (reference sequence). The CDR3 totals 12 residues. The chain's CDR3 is CSASADRVGYTF. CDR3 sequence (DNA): TGCAGTGCTAGTGCGGACAGGGTTGGCTACACCTTC.

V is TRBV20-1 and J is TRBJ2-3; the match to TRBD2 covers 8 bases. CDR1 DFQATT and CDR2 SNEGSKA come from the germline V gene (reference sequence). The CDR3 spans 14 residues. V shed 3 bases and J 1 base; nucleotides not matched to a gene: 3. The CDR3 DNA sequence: TGCAGTGCTAGGAATAGCGGGGGCACAGATACGCAGTATTTT. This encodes CSARNSGGTDTQYF.

CDR3 region: CASSMTEAVGEQFF. CDR3 nucleotide sequence: TGTGCCAGTAGTATGACCGAAGCGGTCGGTGAGCAGTTCTTC. The chain combines TRBV19 with TRBJ2-1; D possibly corresponds to TRBD2 (5 bases). The CDR3 is 14 residues long. Trimming removed 3 bases at V and 9 bases at J, with 15 bases between. Per germline, CDR1 LNHDA and CDR2 SQIVND (reference sequence).

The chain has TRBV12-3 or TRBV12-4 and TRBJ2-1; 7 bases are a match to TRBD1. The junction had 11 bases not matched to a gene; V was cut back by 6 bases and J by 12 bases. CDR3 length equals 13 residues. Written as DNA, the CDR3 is TGTGCCAGCAGAGATGCCGACAGGGTGAGGCAGTTCTTC. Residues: CASRDADRVRQFF.

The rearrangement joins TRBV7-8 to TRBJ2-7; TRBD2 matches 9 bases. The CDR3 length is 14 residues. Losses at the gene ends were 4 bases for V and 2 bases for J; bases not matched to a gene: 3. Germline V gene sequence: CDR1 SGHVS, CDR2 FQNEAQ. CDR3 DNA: TGTGCCAGCAGCTCTAGCGGGGTGGCCTACGAGCAGTACTTC. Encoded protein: CASSSSGVAYEQYF.

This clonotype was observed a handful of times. CDR3 in amino acids: CASSIWTGTPLHF. Here the CDR3 DNA reads TGTGCCAGCAGCATCTGGACAGGGACACCCCTCCACTTT. V gene TRBV21-1 combines with J gene TRBJ1-6; the D call TRBD1 from the table was never checked on the DNA. TRBV21-1 is termed a pseudogene. CDR3 length: 13 residues.

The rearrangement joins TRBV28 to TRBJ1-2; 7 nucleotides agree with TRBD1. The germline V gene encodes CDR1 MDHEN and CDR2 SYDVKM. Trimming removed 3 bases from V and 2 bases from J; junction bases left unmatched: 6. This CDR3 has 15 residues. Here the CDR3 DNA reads TGTGCCAGCAGTTTGATGGACAGGAAGAACTATGGCTACACCTTC. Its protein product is CASSLMDRKNYGYTF.

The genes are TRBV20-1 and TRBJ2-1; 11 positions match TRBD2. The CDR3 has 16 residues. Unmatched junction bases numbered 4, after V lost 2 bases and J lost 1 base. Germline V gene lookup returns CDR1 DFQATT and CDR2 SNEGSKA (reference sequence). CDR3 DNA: TGCAGTGCTAGACTAGCGGGAGGTAAATCCTACAATGAGCAGTTCTTC. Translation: CSARLAGGKSYNEQFF.

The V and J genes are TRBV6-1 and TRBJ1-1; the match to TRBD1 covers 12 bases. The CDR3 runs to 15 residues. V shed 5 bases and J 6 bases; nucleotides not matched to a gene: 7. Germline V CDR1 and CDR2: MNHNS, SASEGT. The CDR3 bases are TGTGCCAGCAGTCCCCCGGGACAGGGGGCGGCTGAAGCTTTCTTT. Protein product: CASSPPGQGAAEAFF.